A selection of T cell receptor beta chains follows, all from one sample in a study of cytomegalovirus exposure and HLA in healthy donors. Sequenced by immunoSEQ multiplex PCR; TCRdb stores in-frame clones only, minus some. Here the sample spans roughly 120,000 clones, 60% to 80% being singletons. Material: PBMCs. These receptors all come from a man in his fifties or sixties in good health and CMV-seropositive. CDR3s include the opening cysteine and the closing phenylalanine or tryptophan. Fields, in order: clone size, D gene, V gene, J gene, CDR3 DNA, CDR3 protein. The D gene is left open where the match is weak. Clone size is shown for a subset of rows, as once, few, many or a class of expanded clone.

once	NA	TRBV29-1	TRBJ2-5	TGCAGCGGGGTTTCAGGGCTTGGGACCCAGTACTTC	CSGVSGLGTQYF
once	TRBD1	TRBV28	TRBJ1-1	TGTGCCAGCAGTAACCGGGACAGGGGGCTAGGGGCTTTCTTT	CASSNRDRGLGAFF
NA	NA	TRBV6-5	TRBJ2-3	TGTGCCAGCAGTTACTCGACTAGCACAGATACGCAGTATTTT	CASSYSTSTDTQYF
NA	NA	TRBV25-1	TRBJ1-2	TGTGCCAGCAGTGATCCGGTTTCCCAGGGCCCCTATGGCTACACCTTC	CASSDPVSQGPYGYTF
NA	NA	TRBV7-9	TRBJ2-7	TGTGCCAGCAGCTTAGAATTGCAGGGCCACGAGCAGTACTTC	CASSLELQGHEQYF
NA	NA	TRBV2	TRBJ1-4	TGTGCCAGCCTTATTCGCGGTGGTGAAAAACTGTTTTTT	CASLIRGGEKLFF
NA	TRBD1	TRBV19	TRBJ2-3	TGTGCCAGTAGCTCCCTCGGACAGGGCACAGATACGCAGTATTTT	CASSSLGQGTDTQYF
NA	NA	TRBV5-5	TRBJ2-7	TGTGCCAGCAGCTTGGTAGGGGTCGACTACGAGCAGTACTTC	CASSLVGVDYEQYF
NA	TRBD1	TRBV30	TRBJ1-1	TGTGCCTGGGGGGGACAGGGGAGGGCTTTCTTT	CAWGGQGRAFF
NA	NA	TRBV11-2	TRBJ1-1	TGTGCCAGCTCAAGGCCCGGCCGGGGGGACACTGAAGCTTTCTTT	CASSRPGRGDTEAFF
NA	TRBD1	TRBV10-2	TRBJ2-7	TGCGCCAGCAGTGAGTCTGGGGACAGCCTACGGGCCGAGCAGTACTTC	CASSESGDSLRAEQYF
NA	TRBD1	TRBV6-5	TRBJ1-2	TGTGCCAGCAGTTACTCGGCAGGGGGCGACTATGGCTACACCTTC	CASSYSAGGDYGYTF
few	TRBD1	TRBV28	TRBJ1-1	TGTGCCAGCTCCCTAAGGGACAGGAGGTGGGCTGAAGCTTTCTTT	CASSLRDRRWAEAFF
NA	TRBD1	TRBV2	TRBJ2-1	TGTGCCAGCCGGGAAAGGGACAGGGGTTTGAATGAGCAGTTCTTC	CASRERDRGLNEQFF
NA	NA	TRBV2	TRBJ1-4	TGTGCCAGCAGTGGGGGGTTCACAGGGCCAAGTGAAAAACTGTTTTTT	CASSGGFTGPSEKLFF
NA	NA	TRBV14	TRBJ1-2	TGTGCCAGCAGCCAAGGGGAGGACTATGGCTACACCTTC	CASSQGEDYGYTF
NA	NA	TRBV6-1	TRBJ1-5	TGTGCCAGCAGGGACATAAGCAATCAGCCCCAGCATTTT	CASRDISNQPQHF
NA	NA	TRBV28	TRBJ1-5	TGTGCCAGCAGTCGATCTATAGGACAATTATCCGGTCAGCCCCAGCATTTT	CASSRSIGQLSGQPQHF
NA	NA	TRBV7-9	TRBJ1-1	TGTGCCAGCAGCTTTCAGGGGATGAACACTGAAGCTTTCTTT	CASSFQGMNTEAFF
few	NA	TRBV23-1	TRBJ2-2	TGCGCCAGCAGTCACCGACTAGGGGAGCTGTTTTTT	CASSHRLGELFF
NA	TRBD1	TRBV27	TRBJ1-2	TGTGCCAGCAGTTCATCAGGGGGCCGCGGCTACACCTTC	CASSSSGGRGYTF
NA	TRBD2	TRBV28	TRBJ2-1	TGTGCCAGCAGTTTGTGGAAAGCGGGGGAATACAATGAGCAGTTCTTC	CASSLWKAGEYNEQFF
few	NA	TRBV9	TRBJ1-1	TGTGCCAGCAGCTCCGAAGCTGGGAGGACTGAAGCTTTCTTT	CASSSEAGRTEAFF
NA	NA	TRBV11-3	TRBJ1-3	TGTGCCAGCAGCCAGGCGGGGCCGCTCTCTGGAAACACCATATATTTT	CASSQAGPLSGNTIYF
few	NA	TRBV6-6	TRBJ1-2	TGTGCCAGCAGTTACTCGCGGGATCAACCTAACTATGGCTACACCTTC	CASSYSRDQPNYGYTF
NA	TRBD1	TRBV2	TRBJ1-1	TGTGCCAGCAGCGGCTCTTGGACAGGTGAAGCTTTCTTT	CASSGSWTGEAFF
once	TRBD2	TRBV18	TRBJ2-3	TGTGCCAGCTCACCGGGACTAGCCACAGATACGCAGTATTTT	CASSPGLATDTQYF